One T cell receptor (beta chain) is described in this entry. What it binds is not known. TCRdb's table, derived via immunoSEQ multiplex PCR, lists solely in-frame clones and lacks some. The sample gives 100,000 to 150,000 clones, 80% to 90% of which show up once; under 7% is in the top ten. The CDR3 length is 15 residues. Germline CDR1 and CDR2: LGHNA and YSLEER. Unmatched junction bases numbered 7, after V lost 0 bases and J lost 6 bases. The data were taken from a study of T cell responses to AZD1222 COVID-19 vaccine. Study information: Pooled together were second doses at about 4 or about 12 weeks. Study-level points and caveats: Clonal diversity was possibly underestimated, and the donors were mostly white British, with more females. Epitopes outside B.1.351 and B.1.1.7 mutated regions reportedly drew nearly half of spike TCRs.

V and J are TRBV4-3 and TRBJ1-1, with TRBD1 matching over 7 bases. The TCR comes from an adult in good health. The sample in question was peripheral blood, obtained on day 0 of AZD1222 vaccination. CDR3: CASSQETGLSSEAFF. In DNA, the CDR3 is TGCGCCAGCAGCCAAGAGACAGGGCTTTCTTCTGAAGCTTTCTTT.